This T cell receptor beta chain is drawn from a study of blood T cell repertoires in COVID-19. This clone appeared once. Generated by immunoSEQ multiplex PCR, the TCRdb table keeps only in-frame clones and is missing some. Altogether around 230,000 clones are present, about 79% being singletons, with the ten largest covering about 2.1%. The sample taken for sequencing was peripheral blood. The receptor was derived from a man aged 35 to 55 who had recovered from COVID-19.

CDR3 sequence (DNA): TGTGCCAGCAGCCCAGGGGGCTCCTACGAGCAGTACTTC. Translation gives CASSPGGSYEQYF. V usage is TRBV5-6 and J usage is TRBJ2-7; 7 bases are a match to TRBD1. Germline CDR1 and CDR2: SGHDT and YYEEEE. Trimming took 4 bases from V and 0 from J; bases not matched to a gene: 1. The CDR3 length is 13 residues.